This is a list of T cell receptor beta chains from one sample in a study of blood T cell repertoires in COVID-19. Generated by immunoSEQ multiplex PCR, the TCRdb table keeps only in-frame clones and is missing some. There are tens of thousands of clones in the sample; 82% occur only once, and roughly 4.5% lies in the top ten. The sample comprised peripheral blood. These receptors originate from a woman aged 55-69 years with acute or convalescent COVID-19. Both conserved end residues are trimmed from each CDR3.

TRBJ1-5,TRBV7-9,ASSLDRAQPQH
TRBJ1-5,TRBV10-1,ASSDFDSDSNQPQH
TRBJ1-1,TRBV2,ASSVGQGNTEAF
TRBJ2-1,TRBV10-3,AISEVPGNEQF
TRBJ2-3,TRBV18,ASSQAGGITGTDTQY
TRBJ1-2,TRBV14,ASSQGTAAQFYGYT
TRBJ2-5,TRBV6-6,ASSLQGNTEETQY
TRBJ1-3,TRBV19,ASSMARTGGNTIY
TRBJ1-6,TRBV7-9,ASSYTTGPNSPLH
TRBJ2-1,TRBV3-1/TRBV3-2,ASSQDRRQYNEQF
TRBJ1-6,TRBV5-1,ASKGGGTEYNSPLH